This T cell receptor (beta chain) was observed in a study of T cell responses to AZD1222 COVID-19 vaccine. Findings of the study overall: Donors, mostly white British, included more females; clonal diversity was possibly underestimated. Repertoire samples came only from after the peak T cell response.

Concerning this clone: Its antigen is currently unknown.

Using immunoSEQ multiplex PCR, the repertoire was profiled, and TCRdb retains in-frame clones only, with some absent. This sample carries some 130,000 clones, 70% to 90% of them seen once, and the ten largest clones take over 7%. The CDR3 has 16 residues. From germline, CDR1 is SGHDT and CDR2 YYEEEE. V lost 0 bases to trimming and J lost 4 bases, with 11 bases between them. The sample here was peripheral blood, taken on day 0 of AZD1222 vaccination. The rearrangement uses TRBV5-6 and TRBJ2-6; a weak D match, TRBD1 (7 bases). The TCR was taken from an adult in good health. The CDR3 spells CASSLAGGLGANVLTF. Here the CDR3 DNA reads TGTGCCAGCAGCTTGGCAGGGGGGCTCGGGGCCAACGTCCTGACTTTC.